The rows below give T cell receptor beta chains drawn from one sample of a study of T cell responses to AZD1222 COVID-19 vaccine. Generated by immunoSEQ multiplex PCR, the TCRdb table keeps only in-frame clones and is missing some. The top ten hold 0.55% of the sample, which has 250,000 to 300,000 clones, 85% to 95% seen once. The sequences come from peripheral blood, collected 28 days after the second AZD1222 dose. Every receptor here comes from an adult who received the AZD1222 COVID-19 vaccine. CDR3s include the opening cysteine and the closing phenylalanine or tryptophan.

v_call cdr3_aa
TRBV19 CASSIGMDRGAGYTF
TRBV5-4 CASSRPNGGRELEETQYF
TRBV6-2/TRBV6-3 CASIPDRIAYNEQFF
TRBV7-3 CASGTSGANNEQFF
TRBV28 CASSPRGTEAFF
TRBV6-2/TRBV6-3 CASSYEGAGTRYEQYF
TRBV5-1 CASSMDRGLGEKLFF
TRBV28 CASNRATYEQYF
TRBV11-2 CASRPSTGAKAFF
TRBV5-1 CASSYYRGEEAFF
TRBV4-3 CASSQGSRVGETQYF
TRBV5-1 CASSDLISYEQYF
TRBV5-1 CASSLGQGAFETQYF
TRBV3-1/TRBV3-2 CASSQHGGNTEAFF
TRBV19 CATTRDRGLGGYTF
TRBV20-1 CSASRGTLNTEAFF
TRBV10-1 CASSPGSNTEAFF
TRBV29-1 CSVAGGRGVYGYTF
TRBV6-2/TRBV6-3 CASSYLEGGETQYF
TRBV27 CASSLSANTEAFF
TRBV7-9 CASSSTGAGTYGYTF
TRBV9 CASSVERRNSPLHF
TRBV19 CASSIGASYEQYF
TRBV5-4 CASSFTANTEAFF
TRBV7-7 CASSSDRGTGELFF
TRBV15 CATSRDHSSYEQYF
TRBV6-5 CASSKTGGAPEAFF
TRBV11-3 CASSLPPGPSNQPQHF
TRBV2 CASSEGRPYGYTF
TRBV6-4 CASRRDKRAHTQYF
TRBV28 CASSRLTSGYDYNEQFF
TRBV28 CASSEARGQETQYF
TRBV28 CASSYSSAGYYNEQFF
TRBV5-1 CASSSEAQTYEQYF